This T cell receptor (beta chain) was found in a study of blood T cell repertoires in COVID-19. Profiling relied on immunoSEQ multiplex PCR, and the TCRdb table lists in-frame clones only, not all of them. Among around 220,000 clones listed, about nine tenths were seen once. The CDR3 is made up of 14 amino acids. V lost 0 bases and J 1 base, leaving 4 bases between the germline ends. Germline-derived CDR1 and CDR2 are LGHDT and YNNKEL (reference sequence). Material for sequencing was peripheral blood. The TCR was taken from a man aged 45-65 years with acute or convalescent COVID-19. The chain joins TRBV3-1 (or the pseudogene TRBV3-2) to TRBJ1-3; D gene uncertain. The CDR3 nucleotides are TGTGCCAGCAGCCAAGACAGTTCTGGAAACACCATATATTTT. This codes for CASSQDSSGNTIYF.